This T cell receptor (beta chain) stems from a study of shared clonotypes between healthy human individuals. TCRdb's table, derived via immunoSEQ multiplex PCR, lists solely in-frame clones and lacks some. The profile shows roughly 770,000 clones, just over 95% of them singletons. CD8 cells classed as naive were CD45RO-negative and positively selected for CCR7, excluding terminally differentiated effector memory CD45RA+ cells. The CDR3 extends over 13 amino acids. Germline assignment: CDR1 MNHEY and CDR2 SMNVEV (reference sequence). Trimming shortened V by 6 bases and J by 3 bases, and 9 bases separated the two germline ends.

The receptor was derived from a man aged 25 to 40 in good health. The chain is built from TRBV27 and TRBJ2-1, with D possibly TRBD1 on 5 matching bases. Sequenced sample: naive CD8+ T cells sorted from blood. The CDR3: CASRLQGYNEQFF. CDR3 in DNA: TGTGCCAGCAGACTTCAGGGCTACAATGAGCAGTTCTTC.